The 3 T cell receptor beta chains below come from one sample, sequenced in a study of shared clonotypes between healthy human individuals. The protocol was immunoSEQ multiplex PCR, while the TCRdb copy is restricted to in-frame clones and leaves out a portion. The table lists hundreds of thousands of clones, less than 98% of them singletons. The sequenced sample consisted of naive CD4+ T cells sorted from blood. Subset denoted: CD45RA+ positively selected. All receptors derive from a woman aged 25-40 years in good health.

Notes on this clone: Other DNA sequences in the same sample also yield this CDR3. The J gene is TRBJ1-5, the V gene TRBV28; D unresolved. The CDR3 runs to 14 residues. V lost 9 bases and J lost 0, with 12 bases in between. Germline V gene data show CDR1 as MDHEN and CDR2 as SYDVKM. The CDR3 sequence: CASRVGDSNQPQHF. The CDR3 nucleotides read TGTGCCAGTAGGGTCGGAGATAGCAATCAGCCCCAGCATTTT.

CDR3 in amino acids: CASSPEEGWTNEKLFF. For the CDR3, the DNA is TGTGCCAGCTCACCAGAGGAGGGGTGGACTAATGAAAAACTGTTTTTT. The V gene is TRBV18, the J gene TRBJ1-4; D possibly corresponds to TRBD1 (5 bases). V was clipped by 2 bases and J by 2 bases, with 12 bases between them. The germline gives CDR1 KGHSH, CDR2 LQKENI. There are 16 residues in the CDR3. Supplemented by reference TRBV18 and TRBJ1-4, the full variable domain reads NAGVMQNPRHLVRRRGQEARLRCSPMKGHSHVYWYRQLPEEGLKFMVYLQKENIIDESGMPKERFSAEFPKEGPSILRIQQVVRGDSAAYFCASSPEEGWTNEKLFFGSGTQLSVL.

The chain has TRBV5-4 and TRBJ2-4; D gene unclear. This CDR3 is 12 amino acids long. V lost 3 bases and J lost 4, with 5 bases in between. Germline CDR1 and CDR2: SGHNT and YYREEE (reference sequence). DNA for the CDR3: TGTGCCAGCAGCTCTCCTAAAAACATTCAGTACTTC. Translating it yields CASSSPKNIQYF.